The 5 T cell receptor beta chains below were found in one sample sequenced in a study of beta chain features in type 1 diabetes. Sequenced material consisted of expressed TCRB transcripts (all of the isolated RNA was reverse transcribed). Clones were read by immunoSEQ multiplex PCR, and TCRdb kept only the in-frame ones, dropping some. The table lists some 150,000 clones, about 9.4% of them singletons. Sequencing input: naive CD4+ T cells from blood. The receptors here all came from a man between 18 and 35 years old in good health.

This clone was observed a few times. The chain carries TRBV4-2 and TRBJ2-4; tentative D call: TRBD1 (6 bases). The CDR3 length is 16 residues. Trimming shortened V by 4 bases and J by 1 base, and 14 bases separated the two germline ends. Germline V gives CDR1 LGHNA, CDR2 YNFKEQ. CDR3 nucleotides: TGTGCCAGCAGCCCGAGGACAGCAACCGCCAAAAACATTCAGTACTTC. Its protein product is CASSPRTATAKNIQYF.

There are a few counts of this clone. This rearrangement joins TRBV7-9 to TRBJ1-3; D remains unclear. CDR1 SEHNR and CDR2 FQNEAQ come from the germline V gene (reference sequence). The CDR3 runs to 13 residues. V dropped 2 bases and J dropped 8 bases, with 10 bases sitting between them. The CDR3 DNA reads as TGTGCCAGCAGCTTACGGCAGGAGGACACCATATATTTT. This gives the protein CASSLRQEDTIYF.

The sample holds a few counts of this clone. The chain carries TRBV5-4 and TRBJ1-1; 7 positions match TRBD1. The junction had 5 bases not matched to a gene; V was cut back by 4 bases and J by 2 bases. The length of the CDR3 is 14 residues. Germline V gene sequence: CDR1 SGHNT, CDR2 YYREEE (reference sequence). CDR3 in DNA: TGTGCCAGCAGCCAGGGGACAGTTAACACTGAAGCTTTCTTT. It translates to CASSQGTVNTEAFF.

This clone has only one observation. V gene TRBV10-1 combines with J gene TRBJ2-2; 9 bases are a match to TRBD1. This CDR3 is built from 13 residues. After removal of 8 bases from V and 7 bases from J, the junction contained 5 bases not matched to a gene. Germline V gene sequence: CDR1 WNHNN, CDR2 SYGVQD (reference sequence). The CDR3, as DNA: TGCGCCAGCGGGGACAGGGAAGTCGGGGAGCTGTTTTTT. Translating it yields CASGDREVGELFF.

The CDR3 DNA reads as TGTGCCAGCAGCTTAGCGAGAGAAACGGGAAACACCATATATTTT. Its protein is CASSLARETGNTIYF. The chain combines TRBV7-2 with TRBJ1-3; D gene uncertain. V was cut by 0 bases and J by 4 bases, with 10 bases left in between. The CDR3 loop spans 15 amino acids. CDR1 SGHTA and CDR2 FQGNSA come from the germline V gene.